These 7 T cell receptor beta chains were all obtained from the same sample, sequenced in a study of CD8+ T cells in alopecia areata. Sequencing used cDNA as its template, made by extracting RNA and reverse transcribing it. Method: immunoSEQ multiplex PCR; TCRdb's copy keeps in-frame clones and lacks some. Here the sample spans some 190,000 clones, more than 55% being singletons. Stated treatment: oral pan-JAK inhibitor, 5-10 mg twice daily. The sequencing used CD4+ T cells sorted from blood, collected at week 4, from a patient treated with tofacitinib. Receptors were obtained from a human donor with alopecia areata.

This chain connects TRBV7-8 to TRBJ2-3; 9 bases agree with TRBD2. Trimming took 1 base from V and 5 from J; bases not matched to a gene: 7. The CDR3 is 16 amino acids. The germline V gene encodes CDR1 SGHVS and CDR2 FQNEAQ. The CDR3 loop is CASSLDGGRAVDTQYF. In DNA form, the CDR3 reads TGTGCCAGCAGCTTAGATGGCGGGAGGGCCGTAGATACGCAGTATTTT.

V is TRBV5-4 and J is TRBJ1-4; 8 bases match TRBD1. This CDR3 is built from 13 residues. J gave up 5 bases and V 4 bases, and 1 base lay outside the gene matches. Germline V gives CDR1 SGHNT, CDR2 YYREEE (reference sequence). Here the CDR3 DNA reads TGTGCCAGCAGCCGACAGGGGAATGAAAAACTGTTTTTT. Residues: CASSRQGNEKLFF. The full variable domain, completed using reference TRBV5-4 and TRBJ1-4, is ETGVTQSPTHLIKTRGQQVTLRCSSQSGHNTVSWYQQALGQGPQFIFQYYREEENGRGNFPPRFSGLQFPNYSSELNVNALELDDSALYLCASSRQGNEKLFFGSGTQLSVL.

The rearrangement links TRBV29-1 to TRBJ2-3; no clear D gene. The germline gives CDR1 SQVTM, CDR2 ANQGSEA. V lost 4 bases, J lost 0 bases, and 11 bases lay in between. CDR3 length: 14 residues. The CDR3 protein is CSVVAGLSTDTQYF. CDR3 nucleotide sequence: TGCAGCGTTGTGGCCGGCCTGAGCACAGATACGCAGTATTTT.

The V gene is TRBV9, the J gene TRBJ1-1; 9 positions agree with TRBD1. Germline V gene lookup returns CDR1 SGDLS and CDR2 YYNGEE. V lost 3 bases to trimming and J lost 5 bases; unmatched junction nucleotides: 5. This CDR3 has 14 residues. CDR3 in amino acids: CASSAGQGSTEAFF. The DNA for the CDR3 is TGTGCCAGCAGCGCGGGACAGGGATCGACTGAAGCTTTCTTT.

CDR3 in DNA: TGTGCCCTCGGACTAGCGGGAGTCCCGGAGACCCAGTACTTC. Protein: CALGLAGVPETQYF. V and J are TRBV30 and TRBJ2-5; 13 bases match TRBD2. The J segment lost 5 bases and the V segment lost 8 bases, leaving 8 bases of the junction unmatched. The CDR3 has 14 residues. Germline CDR1 reads GTSNPN; CDR2 reads SVGIG (reference sequence).

In regard to this clone: The sample carries other DNA sequences with the same CDR3. The rearrangement links TRBV6-5 to TRBJ1-1; a possible D gene is TRBD1 (5 bases). Trimming left V 2 bases short and J 5 bases short, with 9 bases between. The CDR3 runs to 13 residues. Germline V gene lookup returns CDR1 MNHEY and CDR2 SVGAGI. In nucleotides, the CDR3 is TGTGCCAGCAGTTACGGCCGGGGGACTGAAGCTTTCTTT. Its translation is CASSYGRGTEAFF.

The chain employs TRBV5-6 and TRBJ1-5; D not resolved. Germline V CDR1 and CDR2: SGHDT, YYEEEE. Between the trimmed V and J ends, which lost 4 bases and 4 bases, there was a span of 3 bases. This CDR3 comprises 11 residues. The CDR3 sequence is CASSVNQPQHF. CDR3 coding DNA: TGTGCCAGCAGCGTAAATCAGCCCCAGCATTTT.